This T cell receptor (beta chain) was documented in a study of a mutant IDH1 vaccine in newly diagnosed glioma. At the level of the study: Patients had eight vaccinations, in weeks 1, 3, 5, 7, 11, 15, 19 and 23. It was radiotherapy, temozolomide, or both that patients received previously, with most receiving both.

Findings of the study overall: Pseudoprogression appeared unlinked to shifts in leading peripheral T cell clonotypes.

The CDR3 is made up of 18 amino acids. Trimming at V came to 4 bases and at J to 2 bases, leaving 7 bases not matched to a gene. Germline V gene lookup returns CDR1 SGHTA and CDR2 FQGNSA. Some clones are missing from TCRdb's copy, which holds only in-frame ones; the method was immunoSEQ multiplex PCR. The sample comprises roughly 40,000 clones, 90% to 95% of which are singletons, and over 2.5% rests with the top ten. Time point here: week 5, during vaccination. Vaccinated patients received 300 ug of mutant IDH1 20-mer peptide per dose, with topical imiquimod. Diagnosis in the donors showed new WHO grade 3 or 4 astrocytomas that were IDH1-mutant and ATRX-lost. With respect to this clone: Its antigen is not known.

The sequence was obtained from a man in his forties or fifties with glioma. This sample comprised PBMCs, obtained from a glioma patient whose treatment included an IDH1 peptide vaccine. The chain carries TRBV7-2 and TRBJ2-1; TRBD2 matches at 14 bases. The CDR3 loop reads CASSSGLAGGPAYNEQFF. The CDR3 DNA follows: TGTGCCAGCAGCTCAGGACTAGCGGGGGGCCCGGCCTACAATGAGCAGTTCTTC.